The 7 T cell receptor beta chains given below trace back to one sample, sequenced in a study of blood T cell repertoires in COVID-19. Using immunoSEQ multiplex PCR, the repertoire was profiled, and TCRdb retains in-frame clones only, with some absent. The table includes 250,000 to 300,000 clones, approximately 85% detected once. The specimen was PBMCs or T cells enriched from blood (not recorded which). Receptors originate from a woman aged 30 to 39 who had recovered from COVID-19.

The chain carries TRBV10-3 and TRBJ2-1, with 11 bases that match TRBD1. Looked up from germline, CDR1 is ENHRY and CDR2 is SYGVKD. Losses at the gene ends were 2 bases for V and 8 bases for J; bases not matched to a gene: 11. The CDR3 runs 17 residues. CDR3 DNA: TGTGCCATCAGTGAGGGACCGGGACAGGGGGAGTGGGATGAGCAGTTCTTC. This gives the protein CAISEGPGQGEWDEQFF.

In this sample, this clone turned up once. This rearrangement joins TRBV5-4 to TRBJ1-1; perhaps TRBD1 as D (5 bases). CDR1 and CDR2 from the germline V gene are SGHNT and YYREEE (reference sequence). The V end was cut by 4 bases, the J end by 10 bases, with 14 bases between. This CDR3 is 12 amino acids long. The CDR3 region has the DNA TGTGCCAGCAGCCGGCCAGGGAGGGTAGCTTTCTTT. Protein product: CASSRPGRVAFF.

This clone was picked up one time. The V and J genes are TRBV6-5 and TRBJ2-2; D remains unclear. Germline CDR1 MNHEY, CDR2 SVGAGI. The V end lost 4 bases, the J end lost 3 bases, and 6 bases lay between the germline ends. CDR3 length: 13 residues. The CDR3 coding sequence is TGTGCCAGCAGTTTCACAGACACCGGGGAGCTGTTTTTT. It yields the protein CASSFTDTGELFF.

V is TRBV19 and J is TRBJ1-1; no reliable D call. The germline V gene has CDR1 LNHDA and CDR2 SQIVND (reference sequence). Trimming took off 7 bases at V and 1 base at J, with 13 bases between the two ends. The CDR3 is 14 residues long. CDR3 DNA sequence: TGTGCCAGTACCCGAGATGGAGGGAACACTGAAGCTTTCTTT. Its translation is CASTRDGGNTEAFF.

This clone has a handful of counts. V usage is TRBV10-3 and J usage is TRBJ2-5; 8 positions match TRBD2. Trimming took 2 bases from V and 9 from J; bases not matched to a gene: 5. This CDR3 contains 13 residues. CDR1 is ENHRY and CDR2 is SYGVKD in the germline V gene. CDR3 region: CAISEAGGGAQYF. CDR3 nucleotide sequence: TGTGCCATCAGTGAGGCGGGAGGCGGGGCCCAGTACTTC.

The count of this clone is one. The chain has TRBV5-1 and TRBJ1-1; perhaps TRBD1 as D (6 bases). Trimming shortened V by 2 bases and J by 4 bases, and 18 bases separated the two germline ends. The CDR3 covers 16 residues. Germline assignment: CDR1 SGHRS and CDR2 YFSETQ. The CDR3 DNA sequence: TGCGCCAGCAGCTTATATTACAGGGAAGTCGGCACTGAAGCTTTCTTT. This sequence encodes CASSLYYREVGTEAFF.

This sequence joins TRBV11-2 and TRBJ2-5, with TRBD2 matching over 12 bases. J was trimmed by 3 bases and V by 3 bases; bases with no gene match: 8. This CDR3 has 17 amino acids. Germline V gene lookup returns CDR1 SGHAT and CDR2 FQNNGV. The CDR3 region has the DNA TGTGCCAGCAGCTTCGGGACTAGCGGGTCGGACGAAGAGACCCAGTACTTC. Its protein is CASSFGTSGSDEETQYF.